This T cell receptor beta chain was recovered during a study of technical replicates of blood from several donors. Sequenced by immunoSEQ multiplex PCR; TCRdb stores in-frame clones only, minus some. The repertoire holds approximately 44,000 clones, 96% seen once, with approximately 0.37% in the top ten. The TCR was taken from a human donor in good health. Sequencing was done on a sample of T cells isolated from PBMCs.

The CDR3 here is CASSVADNEQFF. DNA of the CDR3: TGTGCCAGCAGCGTAGCCGACAATGAGCAGTTCTTC. This chain connects TRBV9 to TRBJ2-1, with D uncertain. The CDR3 is 12 amino acids. From germline, CDR1 is SGDLS and CDR2 YYNGEE. Trimming took off 0 bases at V and 5 bases at J, with 3 bases between the two ends.